These 27 T cell receptor beta chains were all obtained from the same sample, sequenced in a study of blood T cell repertoires in COVID-19. This table comes from immunoSEQ multiplex PCR, and its TCRdb copy is limited to in-frame clones, with some not included. The sample shows around 130,000 clones, approximately 80% of them seen only once. Sequencing used peripheral blood. Every receptor here comes from a woman aged 55-70 years with acute or convalescent COVID-19.

The V gene is TRBV6-5, the J gene TRBJ2-7, with 8 positions matching TRBD1. Germline CDR1 and CDR2: MNHEY and SVGAGI. The ends lost 4 bases at V and 5 bases at J; junction bases unmatched: 10. This CDR3 region has 15 residues. The CDR3 spells CASSSSGTGQNEQYF. CDR3 DNA sequence: TGTGCCAGCAGTTCCTCCGGGACAGGACAGAACGAGCAGTACTTC.

The J gene is TRBJ1-1, the V gene TRBV7-2, with D perhaps matching TRBD1 (5 bases). V lost 1 base and J lost 1, with 13 bases in between. This CDR3 comprises 16 residues. CDR1 and CDR2 (germline): SGHTA, FQGNSA. The CDR3 coding sequence is TGTGCCAGCAGCTTAGTTGGGGGGGTCGGGAACACTGAAGCTTTCTTT. Residues: CASSLVGGVGNTEAFF.

V usage is TRBV19 and J usage is TRBJ1-1; 7 nucleotides agree with TRBD1. J lost 5 bases, V lost 6 bases, and 9 bases had no gene match. The CDR3 loop spans 14 amino acids. Germline values: CDR1 LNHDA, CDR2 SQIVND (reference sequence). The CDR3 protein is CASSRRGRLTEAFF. The CDR3 DNA follows: TGTGCCAGTAGCCGAAGGGGGCGGCTGACTGAAGCTTTCTTT.

The J gene is TRBJ1-1, the V gene TRBV2; D unclear. Germline assignment: CDR1 SNHLY and CDR2 FYNNEI. The CDR3 runs 15 residues. Between the trimmed V and J ends, which lost 3 bases and 4 bases, there was a span of 15 bases. The CDR3 region is CASSDSFTVPTEAFF. DNA for the CDR3: TGTGCCAGCAGTGACTCCTTTACGGTACCCACTGAAGCTTTCTTT.

J is TRBJ1-3 and V is TRBV6-5, with D possibly matching TRBD1 (5 bases). V lost 7 bases, J lost 4 bases, and 14 bases lay in between. The germline V gene encodes CDR1 MNHEY and CDR2 SVGAGI. The CDR3 loop spans 14 amino acids. The CDR3 loop reads CASTTAQVGNTIYF. Here the CDR3 DNA reads TGTGCCAGCACTACCGCACAGGTCGGAAACACCATATATTTT.

The chain carries TRBV6-2 or TRBV6-3 and TRBJ2-1; 11 bases fit TRBD2. The CDR3 consists of 16 residues. Germline-derived CDR1 and CDR2 are MNHEY and SVGEGT. Unmatched junction bases numbered 4, after V lost 4 bases and J lost 2 bases. CDR3 bases: TGTGCCAGCAGTTCCCCGGGACTAGCGGCCTACAATGAGCAGTTCTTC. It translates to CASSSPGLAAYNEQFF.

The CDR3 coding sequence is TGTGCCAGCAGCTCTGGCCCGGGGTCCGGGGAGCTGTTTTTT. Protein product: CASSSGPGSGELFF. This chain links TRBV7-9 with TRBJ2-2; perhaps TRBD2 as D (5 bases). The CDR3 totals 14 residues. CDR1 is SEHNR, CDR2 FQNEAQ, per germline (reference sequence). V dropped 4 bases and J dropped 6 bases, with 12 bases sitting between them.

The CDR3 DNA sequence: TGTGCCAGCAGCATCCCGGGCCTAGCGACCGGGGAGCTGTTTTTT. It encodes CASSIPGLATGELFF. The J gene is TRBJ2-2, the V gene TRBV5-5, with D perhaps matching TRBD2 (6 bases). The germline V gene has CDR1 SGHKS and CDR2 YYEKEE (reference sequence). The CDR3 covers 15 residues. V lost 4 bases to trimming and J lost 5 bases, with 15 bases between them.

The gene calls are TRBV10-2 and TRBJ1-5, with D possibly matching TRBD1 (6 bases). Looked up from germline, CDR1 is WSHSY and CDR2 is SAAADI. V was shortened by 2 bases and J by 5 bases, with 16 bases between the two germline ends. This CDR3 contains 16 residues. Here the CDR3 DNA reads TGCGCCAGCAGTGAGGGGGCACAGGGAGTCCATCAGCCCCAGCATTTT. This codes for CASSEGAQGVHQPQHF.

This chain links TRBV24-1 with TRBJ2-1, with D unresolved. The CDR3 consists of 13 residues. Germline CDR1 KGHDR, CDR2 SFDVKD. Trimming cost V 3 bases and J 8 bases, with 10 bases left between them. The CDR3 DNA is TGTGCCACCAGTGATCCCCCGGTGGATGAGCAGTTCTTC. It encodes CATSDPPVDEQFF.

This chain uses TRBV3-1 (or the pseudogene TRBV3-2) with TRBJ2-7, with D possibly being TRBD1 (6 bases). CDR3 length: 14 amino acids. Germline V gene sequence: CDR1 LGHDT, CDR2 YNNKEL (reference sequence). V lost 5 bases to trimming and J lost 5 bases, with 16 bases between them. The CDR3 DNA follows: TGTGCCAGCAGCTTATCACAGGGTTTCCACGAGCAGTACTTC. It specifies CASSLSQGFHEQYF.

The CDR3 coding sequence is TGCGCCAGCAGCCAAGGCCAAGGGACTAGCGGGGTTAATGAGCAGTTCTTC. Protein sequence: CASSQGQGTSGVNEQFF. The rearrangement joins TRBV4-1 to TRBJ2-1, with 13 nucleotides matching TRBD2. The CDR3 contains 17 residues. CDR1 and CDR2 from the germline V gene are MGHRA and YSYEKL. Trimming took 1 base from V and 7 from J; bases not matched to a gene: 7.

The chain carries TRBV5-4 and TRBJ2-7; tentative D call: TRBD1 (5 bases). CDR3 length: 13 amino acids. The germline V gene encodes CDR1 SGHNT and CDR2 YYREEE (reference sequence). Trimming shortened V by 7 bases and J by 5 bases, and 16 bases separated the two germline ends. DNA of the CDR3: TGTGCCAGCTCGACAGCTTCCCCAAACGAGCAGTACTTC. This encodes CASSTASPNEQYF.

This rearrangement joins TRBV5-4 to TRBJ2-2, with 7 bases matching TRBD2. CDR3 length equals 16 residues. Germline trimming cut 2 bases from V and 6 bases from J; bases unmatched to any gene: 10. CDR1 and CDR2 from the germline V gene are SGHNT and YYREEE (reference sequence). The CDR3 nucleotides are TGTGCCAGCAGCTTCCCCGGGAGGCGGGGCGCCGGGGAGCTGTTTTTT. Residues: CASSFPGRRGAGELFF.

The chain employs TRBV24-1 and TRBJ1-2, with D possibly TRBD1 on 5 matching bases. Trimming pared 5 bases from V and 8 bases from J, leaving 11 bases between. CDR3 size: 12 residues. Per the germline V gene, CDR1 is KGHDR and CDR2 is SFDVKD. The CDR3 region is CATSGQTDGYTF. The CDR3 region has the DNA TGTGCCACCAGTGGCCAGACAGACGGCTACACCTTC.

The chain uses TRBV5-4 and TRBJ1-6; TRBD1 is a possible D gene (5 bases). The CDR3 is made up of 13 amino acids. Germline V gene data show CDR1 as SGHNT and CDR2 as YYREEE (reference sequence). The ends were cut back, 3 bases at V and 11 bases at J, with 12 bases in the middle. Here the CDR3 reads CASSSEGRPPLHF. The CDR3, as DNA: TGTGCCAGCAGCTCTGAGGGGAGGCCACCCCTCCACTTT.

For this clone: The sample holds other DNA sequences that translate to the same CDR3. V is TRBV5-1 and J is TRBJ2-5; 7 bases agree with TRBD1. V lost 0 bases to trimming and J lost 2 bases; unmatched junction nucleotides: 1. This CDR3 is built from 14 residues. Germline CDR1 and CDR2: SGHRS and YFSETQ. For the CDR3, the DNA is TGCGCCAGCAGCTTGGGACAGGGTCAAGAGACCCAGTACTTC. Its protein product is CASSLGQGQETQYF.

CDR3 coding DNA: TGTGCCACCAGTGATCAGGGGCCCTACGAGCAGTACGTC. This sequence encodes CATSDQGPYEQYV. V gene TRBV24-1 combines with J gene TRBJ2-7; tentative D call: TRBD1 (6 bases). CDR3 length equals 13 residues. V lost 3 bases and J 2 bases, leaving 7 bases between the germline ends. Germline V gives CDR1 KGHDR, CDR2 SFDVKD.

The chain uses TRBV7-6 and TRBJ2-7, with D possibly being TRBD1 (6 bases). Between the trimmed V and J ends, which lost 5 bases and 1 base, there was a span of 15 bases. The germline V gene has CDR1 SGHVS and CDR2 FNYEAQ. The CDR3 totals 15 residues. The CDR3 reads CASSAQGSASYEQYF. CDR3 in DNA: TGTGCCAGCAGCGCACAGGGTTCGGCTTCCTACGAGCAGTACTTC.

V gene TRBV27 combines with J gene TRBJ1-1, with TRBD1 as a possible D gene (6 bases). V gave up 4 bases and J gave up 4 bases, with 13 bases separating them. From germline, CDR1 is MNHEY and CDR2 SMNVEV (reference sequence). CDR3 length: 14 residues. The CDR3 loop is CASSYKGDGTEAFF. The CDR3, as DNA: TGTGCCAGCAGTTATAAGGGGGACGGCACTGAAGCTTTCTTT.

This chain joins TRBV11-2 and TRBJ2-5, with TRBD2 matching 9 bases. The CDR3 has 17 residues. Germline trimming cut 4 bases from V and 7 bases from J; bases unmatched to any gene: 16. The germline CDR1 and CDR2 sequences are SGHAT and FQNNGV. The CDR3 reads CASSSGFGIAGAVTQYF. CDR3 bases: TGTGCCAGCAGCTCGGGATTCGGGATAGCGGGGGCGGTGACCCAGTACTTC.

The chain has TRBV18 and TRBJ2-3; 11 nucleotides agree with TRBD2. The ends lost 6 bases at V and 3 bases at J; junction bases unmatched: 11. The germline gives CDR1 KGHSH, CDR2 LQKENI. The CDR3 runs to 17 residues. CDR3 in DNA: TGTGCCAGCTCCCCCCCGGGAGGGACTAGCGGAACAGATACGCAGTATTTT. It specifies CASSPPGGTSGTDTQYF. The variable domain in full, with the rest retrieved from reference TRBV18 and TRBJ2-3, is NAGVMQNPRHLVRRRGQEARLRCSPMKGHSHVYWYRQLPEEGLKFMVYLQKENIIDESGMPKERFSAEFPKEGPSILRIQQVVRGDSAAYFCASSPPGGTSGTDTQYFGPGTRLTVL.

V is TRBV7-8 and J is TRBJ1-1; D call uncertain. The germline V gene has CDR1 SGHVS and CDR2 FQNEAQ. Deletions cut 0 bases from V and 3 bases from J, with 8 bases between. This CDR3 contains 14 residues. The CDR3 reads CASSLALLDTEAFF. The CDR3 DNA reads TGTGCCAGCAGCTTAGCGTTACTGGACACTGAAGCTTTCTTT.

CDR3 DNA sequence: TGCGCCAGCAGCCAAGGAGATGGGGCCTACTACGAGCAGTACGTC. Its protein is CASSQGDGAYYEQYV. V usage is TRBV4-1 and J usage is TRBJ2-7; a weak D match, TRBD1 (5 bases). CDR1 is MGHRA, CDR2 YSYEKL, per germline. The CDR3 is 15 residues long. With 1 base removed from V and 3 bases from J, the gap between germline ends came to 13 bases.

This sequence joins TRBV24-1 and TRBJ2-6, with D possibly being TRBD1 (6 bases). Trimming pared 3 bases from V and 2 bases from J, leaving 7 bases between. The CDR3 runs 15 residues. Germline CDR1 and CDR2: KGHDR and SFDVKD. The chain's CDR3 is CATSDGQPGANVLTF. CDR3 nucleotides: TGTGCCACCAGTGATGGACAGCCTGGGGCCAACGTCCTGACTTTC.

The chain links TRBV27 to TRBJ1-1; D may be TRBD1 (5 bases). There are 15 residues in the CDR3. Germline V gene sequence: CDR1 MNHEY, CDR2 SMNVEV (reference sequence). The ends were cut back, 5 bases at V and 3 bases at J, with 16 bases in the middle. This CDR3 is CASSADAQGDTEAFF. DNA of the CDR3: TGTGCCAGCAGTGCTGACGCCCAAGGGGACACTGAAGCTTTCTTT.

V and J are TRBV6-6 and TRBJ2-3, with D perhaps matching TRBD1 (5 bases). The CDR3 sequence is 12 residues long. V was pared by 6 bases and J by 7 bases, with 11 bases between. Germline V lookup: CDR1 MNHNY, CDR2 SVGAGI (reference sequence). The CDR3 protein is CASRKGDNTQYF. The DNA of the CDR3 is TGTGCCAGCAGGAAAGGGGATAATACGCAGTATTTT.